The sequence of this TCR beta chain was determined in a study of vaccination effects on CD4 cells after COVID-19 (dated 2022 in TCRdb). About the study as a whole: In the ViraFEST assay, PBMC were stimulated with viral peptide pools, and antigen-specific CD4+ T cell clonotypes were then identified by expansion using TCR sequencing. Cultures from other donors in the study were sequenced using the Oncomine TCR Beta short-read assay on an Illumina iSeq 100. The full study included around ten COVID-19 convalescent patients and several SARS-CoV-2-naive healthy vaccine recipients. SARS-CoV-2 spike-specific CD4+ TCR repertoires were compared before and after mRNA vaccination in COVID-19 convalescent patients and in infection-naive vaccine recipients. Each participant got two doses of an mRNA SARS-CoV-2 vaccine, either BNT162b2 or mRNA-1273. Each well held fewer than 2.5 million PBMC cultured in IMDM containing approximately 5% human AB serum, approximately 10 IU/ml IL-2 and gentamicin, along with 8 to 10 ug/ml peptides.

After 10 days of culture, CD4+ T cells were isolated with the EasySep CD4+ T cell isolation kit. None of the healthy vaccine recipients had a prior SARS-CoV-2 infection, which was confirmed by nucleocapsid antibody tests that came back negative both before and after vaccination. On days 3 and 7, half of the culture medium was replaced with fresh IL-2-containing medium. Unless noted otherwise, every peptide stimulation condition was cultured in triplicate wells. Using Ficoll-Paque Plus gradient centrifugation, PBMC were separated from whole blood and then either used fresh or cryopreserved at -140C. Genomic DNA was extracted from cultured CD4+ T cells with the QIAamp micro DNA kit. Based on the germline V gene (reference sequence), the CDR1 and CDR2 sequences are LNHDA and SQIVND. The CDR3 runs 14 residues from the cysteine to the phenylalanine. CDR3 DNA is the only sequence kept; it has 42 bases, read in frame from the first base. V drops 9 bases and J drops 4 bases, leaving 18 bases in between.

Library generation was performed with the immunoSEQ multiplex PCR assay. DNA from the cultured and isolated CD4+ T cells underwent TCR beta CDR3 sequencing. On the authors' methods: Non-productive TCR sequences were removed, reads were trimmed to the CDR3 region, and CDR3s of at least 7 amino acids were retained. Antigen-specific clonotypes were identified using the MANAFEST web app by comparison of expansion in peptide wells against reference cultures. For clones to be considered positive, expansion at FDR<0.05 versus reference and all other wells, an odds ratio above 5, and a frequency above 0.1% in two replicate wells were required. A clonotype was called cross-reactive if it was significantly expanded both in SARS-CoV-2 spike wells and in at least one common cold coronavirus spike condition. CDR3 similarity was assessed by Levenshtein distance with the stringdist R package, and unrooted trees were built with ape in R 3.6.1. Entries here come from immuneACCESS through TCRdb and include only in-frame sequences with V and J called. Some clones fail to appear in such tables; in the studies checked, an unresolved V gene covers under half of the shortfall, and the cause of the remainder is unknown. V and J calls plus clone size are reproduced from that table; the DNA served to infer D and trimming. For this sample the table gives over 45,000 clones, of which 55% to 75% were detected only once. The ten largest make up roughly 6% of the sample.

To note about this clone: Its cognate antigen has yet to be identified. One base away there is no much larger clone; base qualities are not given.

Paper-wide results and their limitations: Among healthy vaccine recipients, nearly all vaccine-induced clones were SARS-CoV-2 mono-reactive, and only 1 of 255 was cross-reactive with common cold coronaviruses. Both infection-induced and vaccine-induced clones contracted markedly at late post-vaccination timepoints, which is consistent with waning T cell responses. Only a small number of convalescent patients were included, and no early post-infection timepoints were available, which limited the study.

Recombination joined TRBV19 with TRBJ1-1; D gene: possibly TRBD1, on 5 matching bases. The sequencing used CD4+ T cells from PBMCs cultured without peptide, collected before COVID-19 vaccination. The clonotype originates from a human donor who received a COVID-19 vaccine. The nucleotides are TGTGCCAGCAAAGCCGGGGGGAGAGTCACTGAAGCTTTCTTT. Its product reads: CASKAGGRVTEAFF.